Shown below are 23 T cell receptor beta chains from a single sample sequenced in a study of regulatory T cells in long-lasting Graves disease (dated by TCRdb to the early 2020s). Reading the label with the study, this specimen's time point is: newly diagnosed GD, antithyroid drugs for less than 3 months. RNA was extracted from PBMCs in TRIzol for both TCR sequencing and RNA sequencing. The library was produced with multiplex PCR. Sequenced using an Illumina HiSeq 4000. CDR3 regions were amplified by Arm-PCR with iRepertoire HTBI primers to construct TCR beta libraries. TCRdb trimmed the raw reads at Q25, called clones with MiXCR and kept productive beta chains. Every CDR3 protein is listed once, alongside the most common genes and DNA of its rows. The sample table contains around 400,000 distinct CDR3 sequences; only one count was recorded for about 15% of them. 7.8% of the sample rests with the top ten.

The sample was also reused in another study, on T cells in Graves' hyperthyroidism and ophthalmopathy.

Sample: peripheral blood mononuclear cells (PBMCs), taken at new diagnosis, from a patient treated with antithyroid drugs. These receptors originate from a woman in her 40s with Graves disease. Donor details come from another sample of the same person, matched by shared clones.

This clonotype was found many times. The V call is TRBV7-2, the J call TRBJ1-1; 9 nucleotides line up with TRBD1. The V gene end was trimmed by 5 bases and the J gene end by 5 bases; junction bases not matched to a gene: 6. Germline V lookup: CDR1 SGHTA, CDR2 FQGNSA. This CDR3 spans 14 amino acids. The DNA of the CDR3 is TGTGCCAGCAGCCCTACGACAGGGGGAACTGAAGCTTTCTTT. Amino acids: CASSPTTGGTEAFF. Complete variable domain (other parts from reference TRBV7-2 and TRBJ1-1): GAGVSQSPSNKVTEKGKDVELRCDPISGHTALYWYRQSLGQGLEFLIYFQGNSAPDKSGLPSDRFSAERTGGSVSTLTIQRTQQEDSAVYLCASSPTTGGTEAFFGQGTRLTVV.

This clonotype was detected only a few times. This sequence joins TRBV6-2 or TRBV6-3 and TRBJ1-3; 9 bases agree with TRBD1. J gave up 0 bases and V 5 bases, and 5 bases lay outside the gene matches. The length of the CDR3 is 16 residues. Per the germline V gene, CDR1 is MNHEY and CDR2 is SVGEGT. The DNA for the CDR3 is TGTGCCAGCAGTCTCGGACAGGGGAGCTCTGGAAACACCATATATTTT. It is translated as CASSLGQGSSGNTIYF.

The sample holds many counts of this clonotype. The chain recombines TRBV6-1 with TRBJ1-1; a weak D match, TRBD1 (6 bases). The CDR3 extends over 15 amino acids. V gave up 5 bases and J gave up 1 base, with 14 bases separating them. CDR1 is MNHNS and CDR2 is SASEGT in the germline V gene. DNA of the CDR3: TGTGCCAGCAGTCGGACAGAAAGACAGAACACTGAAGCTTTCTTT. Its translation: CASSRTERQNTEAFF.

This clonotype showed up just a few times. V gene TRBV6-4 combines with J gene TRBJ2-2; 8 bases fit TRBD2. V shed 10 bases and J 0 bases; nucleotides not matched to a gene: 4. The germline V gene encodes CDR1 MRHNA and CDR2 SNTAGT. This CDR3 has 14 residues. Here the CDR3 DNA reads TGTGCCACCATACTAGCGGCGAACACCGGGGAGCTGTTTTTT. This codes for CATILAANTGELFF.

This sequence joins TRBV15 and TRBJ1-3; the D gene is possibly TRBD1 (5 bases). V lost 1 base, J lost 1 base, and 17 bases lay in between. This CDR3 is built from 18 residues. The germline gives CDR1 LNHNV, CDR2 YYDKDF (reference sequence). The CDR3 loop is CATSRALRDLLSGNTIYF. The CDR3 nucleotides read TGTGCCACCAGCAGAGCCCTCCGGGACCTTCTATCTGGAAACACCATATATTTT.

Details on this clonotype: This may come from a read error, since a much larger clone is one base off. V is TRBV28 and J is TRBJ2-2; no firm D call. The V end was cut by 5 bases, the J end by 2 bases, with 6 bases between. This CDR3 spans 13 amino acids. The germline CDR1 and CDR2 sequences are MDHEN and SYDVKM. CDR3 protein: CASSDLNTGELFF. Written as DNA, the CDR3 is TGTGCCAGCAGTGACCTAAACACCGGGGAGCTGTTTTTT.

This chain joins TRBV28 and TRBJ1-2; D unclear. This CDR3 spans 14 amino acids. The germline gives CDR1 MDHEN, CDR2 SYDVKM. V lost 3 bases and J lost 4, with 12 bases in between. The chain's CDR3 is CASSLLGPLYGYTF. Here the CDR3 DNA reads TGTGCCAGCAGTTTGTTAGGGCCGCTCTATGGCTACACCTTC.

The table lists this clonotype with many counts. V usage is TRBV2 and J usage is TRBJ1-1; D unresolved. V lost 7 bases and J 2 bases, leaving 11 bases between the germline ends. The length of the CDR3 is 13 residues. The germline gives CDR1 SNHLY, CDR2 FYNNEI. This CDR3 is CASKGRVNTEAFF. In DNA, the CDR3 is TGTGCCAGCAAAGGAAGGGTCAACACTGAAGCTTTCTTT.

This clonotype was detected ten times or more. The rearrangement joins TRBV7-2 to TRBJ2-7, with 12 bases lining up with TRBD2. CDR1 is SGHTA, CDR2 FQGNSA, per germline. Germline trimming cut 10 bases from V and 3 bases from J; bases unmatched to any gene: 13. This CDR3 spans 16 amino acids. CDR3 protein: CATTTTSGRRVYEQYF. Written as DNA, the CDR3 is TGTGCCACCACCACAACTAGCGGGAGGAGGGTCTACGAGCAGTACTTC.

This clonotype was counted ten times or more. J is TRBJ2-7 and V is TRBV28; D is perhaps TRBD1 (5 bases). Germline V CDR1 and CDR2: MDHEN, SYDVKM. V was clipped by 5 bases and J by 3 bases, with 17 bases between them. This CDR3 has 15 amino acids. CDR3 sequence: CASSAPQGSHYEQYF. The CDR3 coding sequence is TGTGCCAGCAGTGCCCCCCAGGGCTCTCACTACGAGCAGTACTTC.

This clonotype was recorded many times. The chain uses TRBV5-1 and TRBJ1-6; 7 positions match TRBD1. This CDR3 is built from 13 residues. CDR1 and CDR2 (germline): SGHRS, YFSETQ. V lost 7 bases to trimming and J lost 7 bases; unmatched junction nucleotides: 5. The DNA of the CDR3 is TGCGCCAGCCGGGGGGGACAGAATTCACCCCTCCACTTT. This codes for CASRGGQNSPLHF.

This clonotype showed up many times. The V and J genes are TRBV2 and TRBJ1-6; D is uncertain. V was trimmed by 3 bases and J by 7 bases, leaving 10 bases between them. Germline V gene data show CDR1 as SNHLY and CDR2 as FYNNEI. This CDR3 is built from 14 residues. The CDR3 is CASSERDLNSPLHF. The DNA of the CDR3 is TGTGCCAGCAGTGAGCGTGACCTCAATTCACCCCTCCACTTT.

This clonotype was picked up many times. The chain is built from TRBV20-1 and TRBJ1-2; weak D call: TRBD1 (5 bases). The CDR3 length is 13 residues. Trimming removed 3 bases from V and 2 bases from J, with 10 bases in between. Germline V gene sequence: CDR1 DFQATT, CDR2 SNEGSKA (reference sequence). The CDR3 nucleotides are TGCAGTGCTAGGGACGGGGGGAACTATGGCTACACCTTC. Translation gives CSARDGGNYGYTF.

The genes are TRBV29-1 and TRBJ2-1; TRBD1 or TRBD2 may be the D gene (6 bases each). The germline V and J ends were trimmed by 2 bases and 3 bases, with 20 bases remaining between them. The CDR3 runs 17 residues. Germline CDR1 is SQVTM and CDR2 is ANQGSEA. CDR3 protein: CSVETPYGGLLYNEQFF. The CDR3 region has the DNA TGCAGCGTTGAAACCCCCTATGGGGGGCTACTCTACAATGAGCAGTTCTTC.

This clonotype was counted many times. This sequence joins TRBV18 and TRBJ2-1; 7 bases are a match to TRBD1. The V gene's germline CDR1 is KGHSH and CDR2 LQKENI. V lost 3 bases to trimming and J lost 4 bases; unmatched junction nucleotides: 3. The CDR3 sequence is 14 residues long. The chain's CDR3 is CASSPRDSYNEQFF. The DNA for the CDR3 is TGTGCCAGCTCACCCCGGGACAGTTACAATGAGCAGTTCTTC. Combining the CDR3 with reference TRBV18 and TRBJ2-1 gives the whole variable domain NAGVMQNPRHLVRRRGQEARLRCSPMKGHSHVYWYRQLPEEGLKFMVYLQKENIIDESGMPKERFSAEFPKEGPSILRIQQVVRGDSAAYFCASSPRDSYNEQFFGPGTRLTVL.

Many counts were recorded for this clonotype. V and J are TRBV6-2 or TRBV6-3 and TRBJ2-5; no reliable D call. The V gene lost 6 bases and the J gene lost 0 bases, with 14 bases spanning the gap. The germline CDR1 and CDR2 sequences are MNHEY and SVGEGT. The CDR3 is 15 amino acids. CDR3 loop: CASSLREENQETQYF. The CDR3 DNA reads TGTGCCAGCAGCTTACGAGAGGAGAACCAAGAGACCCAGTACTTC.

The CDR3: CASSDDKGNQPQHF. In DNA form, the CDR3 reads TGTGCCAGCAGTGACGATAAAGGAAATCAGCCCCAGCATTTT. The chain combines TRBV6-5 with TRBJ1-5; no clear D gene. In germline, CDR1 is MNHEY, CDR2 SVGAGI. This CDR3 is built from 14 residues. V gave up 5 bases and J gave up 4 bases, with 12 bases separating them.

Ten or more counts support this clonotype. The V and J genes are TRBV5-4 and TRBJ1-5; 11 positions match TRBD1. V was pared by 6 bases and J by 0 bases, with 11 bases of the junction left unmatched. The CDR3 spans 18 residues. Germline values: CDR1 SGHNT, CDR2 YYREEE (reference sequence). The CDR3 bases are TGTGCCAGCACCGTTTCCCCGGACAGGGGGCTTAGCAATCAGCCCCAGCATTTT. Its translation: CASTVSPDRGLSNQPQHF.

This clonotype was counted many times. The gene calls are TRBV20-1 and TRBJ2-1; 12 nucleotides align to TRBD2. Looked up from germline, CDR1 is DFQATT and CDR2 is SNEGSKA (reference sequence). J lost 0 bases, V lost 5 bases, and 8 bases had no gene match. CDR3 length: 17 amino acids. CDR3 residues: CSAPGLAGLSSYNEQFF. The CDR3 nucleotides are TGCAGTGCTCCGGGACTAGCGGGCCTGAGCTCCTACAATGAGCAGTTCTTC.

This chain connects TRBV3-1 to TRBJ2-1; 10 bases match TRBD2. This CDR3 has 14 amino acids. J gave up 3 bases and V 8 bases, and 4 bases lay outside the gene matches. The germline V gene has CDR1 LGHDT and CDR2 YNNKEL (reference sequence). The CDR3 region is CASSTSGIYNEQFF. CDR3 nucleotides: TGTGCCAGCTCAACTAGCGGGATCTACAATGAGCAGTTCTTC.

The chain recombines TRBV6-5 with TRBJ2-3; the match to TRBD1 covers 8 bases. This CDR3 has 17 amino acids. CDR1 is MNHEY, CDR2 SVGAGI, per germline. The junction had 7 bases not matched to a gene; V was cut back by 0 bases and J by 2 bases. CDR3 region: CASSYSPGQEDTDTQYF. CDR3 DNA sequence: TGTGCCAGCAGTTACTCGCCGGGACAGGAAGACACAGATACGCAGTATTTT.

The chain recombines TRBV20-1 with TRBJ2-4; the match to TRBD1 covers 7 bases. Germline loops: CDR1 DFQATT, CDR2 SNEGSKA (reference sequence). J gave up 0 bases and V 5 bases, and 10 bases lay outside the gene matches. The CDR3 is 16 residues long. CDR3: CSAEPGTVEAKNIQYF. The CDR3 DNA follows: TGCAGTGCTGAGCCCGGGACAGTTGAAGCCAAAAACATTCAGTACTTC.

This clonotype was seen a few times. The V and J genes are TRBV7-2 and TRBJ2-3; 15 nucleotides line up with TRBD2. CDR3 size: 15 residues. With 5 bases clipped from V and 8 bases from J, the junction kept 5 bases outside the gene matches. Germline CDR1 is SGHTA and CDR2 is FQGNSA. CDR3 amino acids: CASSTRTSGRGTQYF. DNA for the CDR3: TGTGCCAGCAGCACCCGGACTAGCGGGAGGGGTACGCAGTATTTT. Supplemented by reference TRBV7-2 and TRBJ2-3, the full variable domain reads GAGVSQSPSNKVTEKGKDVELRCDPISGHTALYWYRQSLGQGLEFLIYFQGNSAPDKSGLPSDRFSAERTGGSVSTLTIQRTQQEDSAVYLCASSTRTSGRGTQYFGPGTRLTVL.